A single sample gave rise to the 23 T cell receptor beta chains below, sequenced in a study of T and B cells in COVID-19 patients. Blood genomic DNA input for TRB amplification was about 240-500 ng. Multiplex PCR with BIOMED2 TRB-A/B primer pools amplified TRB rearrangements. TCRdb redid the calling of the multiplex PCR reads with MiXCR, one entry per CDR3 protein. There are roughly 7,000 distinct CDR3 sequences in the sample; 22% occur only once, and around 3.4% lies in the top ten. Sequencing used blood. The source is a human donor who had recovered from COVID-19.

CDR3 DNA: TGTGCCAGCAGTGGACTAGCGGGGGCAGTCTGGGAGCAGTTCTTC. Translated, it gives CASSGLAGAVWEQFF. The rearrangement joins TRBV12-3 or TRBV12-4 to TRBJ2-1; 13 nucleotides match TRBD2. The CDR3 contains 15 residues. J lost 10 bases, V lost 5 bases, and 8 bases had no gene match.

This clonotype is deemed medium-sized. The chain has TRBV29-1 and TRBJ1-2; 7 nucleotides line up with TRBD1. V was clipped by 5 bases and J by 6 bases; unmatched bases: 6. The CDR3 has 12 amino acids. Germline V gene data show CDR1 as SQVTM and CDR2 as ANQGSEA. The CDR3 region is CSVKQGFDGYTF. The CDR3 DNA follows: TGCAGCGTTAAACAGGGGTTCGATGGCTACACCTTC.

This clonotype was detected only a few times. This rearrangement joins TRBV10-3 to TRBJ2-5; no firm D call. Trimming removed 4 bases from V and 4 bases from J, with 10 bases in between. The CDR3 loop spans 13 amino acids. CDR1 ENHRY and CDR2 SYGVKD come from the germline V gene. CDR3 sequence: CAISGVPRETQYF. The CDR3 DNA sequence: TGTGCCATCAGTGGGGTCCCGAGAGAGACCCAGTACTTC.

Details on this clonotype: Here the CDR3 omits its conserved ending phenylalanine or tryptophan, so a read error is the likely source. The limits of the CDR3 on the DNA are not certain, so only TCRdb's listed CDR3 is given. V usage is TRBV5-4 and J usage is TRBJ2-3; the table's D call TRBD1 went unverified against the DNA. From its first to its last residue, the CDR3 has 10 amino acids. The germline CDR1 and CDR2 sequences are SGHNT and YYREEE (reference sequence). This chain's CDR3 is CASSLPRGGG.

The rearrangement joins TRBV24-1 to TRBJ1-4, with TRBD1 matching 7 bases. V shed 4 bases, J shed 7 bases, and the junction held 8 bases outside the gene matches. Germline CDR1 reads KGHDR; CDR2 reads SFDVKD. The CDR3 runs 15 residues. The CDR3 loop reads CATSDPTGNSEKLFF. As DNA, the CDR3 is TGTGCCACCAGTGACCCGACAGGGAATAGTGAAAAACTGTTTTTT.

This chain links TRBV7-2 with TRBJ1-1; D not resolved. Trimming took off 3 bases at V and 3 bases at J, with 8 bases between the two ends. CDR1 and CDR2 from the germline V gene are SGHTA and FQGNSA. The CDR3 covers 13 residues. The CDR3 nucleotides are TGTGCCAGCAGCTTGAGTAGGGACACTGAAGCTTTCTTT. Amino acids: CASSLSRDTEAFF.

This clonotype is medium-sized. V usage is TRBV15 and J usage is TRBJ2-3, with 12 nucleotides matching TRBD1. J gave up 6 bases and V 6 bases, and 7 bases lay outside the gene matches. The germline V gene has CDR1 LNHNV and CDR2 YYDKDF (reference sequence). The length of the CDR3 is 15 residues. CDR3 amino acids: CATRPGQGASDTQYF. The CDR3 coding sequence is TGTGCCACCAGGCCGGGACAGGGGGCTTCCGATACGCAGTATTTT.

This clonotype has more than one count but fewer than ten. The V gene is TRBV5-1, the J gene TRBJ1-3; no clear D. There are 14 residues in the CDR3. Trimming pared 7 bases from V and 4 bases from J, leaving 15 bases between. CDR1 SGHRS and CDR2 YFSETQ come from the germline V gene. The CDR3, as DNA: TGCGCCAGCTCTGATCCGAGGTTAGGAAACACCATATATTTT. Translated, it gives CASSDPRLGNTIYF.

J is TRBJ2-2 and V is TRBV12-3 or TRBV12-4, with TRBD1 identical over 7 bases. The length of the CDR3 is 14 residues. V gave up 3 bases and J gave up 4 bases; unmatched junction bases: 2. This CDR3 is CASSFAGGTGELFF. In nucleotides, the CDR3 is TGTGCCAGCAGTTTCGCAGGGGGCACCGGGGAGCTGTTTTTT.

The chain uses TRBV5-6 and TRBJ2-7; D gene uncertain. In germline, CDR1 is SGHDT, CDR2 YYEEEE. V shed 1 base and J shed 3 bases, with 8 bases lying between them. The CDR3 has 13 residues. The CDR3 sequence is CASSLRPGYEQYF. The CDR3 coding sequence is TGTGCCAGCAGCTTGCGGCCAGGCTACGAGCAGTACTTC.

This clonotype was recorded many times. The chain has TRBV7-9 and TRBJ1-4, with 9 bases that match TRBD1. The V and J ends lost 5 bases and 9 bases, in that order; junction bases with no gene match: 7. The CDR3 loop spans 14 amino acids. Germline CDR1 SEHNR, CDR2 FQNEAQ (reference sequence). The CDR3 DNA reads as TGTGCCAGCAGCGACGGGACAGGGACTAAAAAACTGTTTTTT. Amino acid sequence: CASSDGTGTKKLFF.

This rearrangement joins TRBV7-2 to TRBJ2-2, with D perhaps being TRBD1 or TRBD2 (6 bases each). CDR1 is SGHTA and CDR2 is FQGNSA in the germline V gene. The CDR3 spans 15 residues. V lost 8 bases and J lost 0, with 13 bases in between. CDR3 in DNA: TGTGCCAGCCTCCTTCGGGGGCCGAACACCGGGGAGCTGTTTTTT. It yields the protein CASLLRGPNTGELFF.

This clonotype was recorded a few times. The chain links TRBV5-1 to TRBJ1-6; D gene uncertain. Trimming removed 4 bases from V and 8 bases from J, with 10 bases in between. Germline V gene sequence: CDR1 SGHRS, CDR2 YFSETQ. The CDR3 runs to 13 residues. CDR3 coding DNA: TGCGCCAGCAGCGGAGACAAGGATTCACCCCTCCACTTT. Protein product: CASSGDKDSPLHF.

This sequence joins TRBV13 and TRBJ1-3, with TRBD1 as a possible D gene (5 bases). Germline V gene sequence: CDR1 PRHDT, CDR2 FYEKMQ (reference sequence). The CDR3 extends over 15 amino acids. V was clipped by 5 bases and J by 1 base, with 12 bases between them. CDR3 loop: CASSPRGDSGNTIYF. In DNA, the CDR3 is TGTGCCAGCAGCCCGCGGGGGGATTCTGGAAACACCATATATTTT. The entire variable domain, with the rest obtained from reference TRBV13 and TRBJ1-3, is as follows: AAGVIQSPRHLIKEKRETATLKCYPIPRHDTVYWYQQGPGQDPQFLISFYEKMQSDKGSIPDRFSAQQFSDYHSELNMSSLELGDSALYFCASSPRGDSGNTIYFGEGSWLTVV.

This clonotype came up a few times. The chain links TRBV24-1 to TRBJ2-1, with 9 bases matching TRBD2. Germline V lookup: CDR1 KGHDR, CDR2 SFDVKD. The V and J ends lost 4 bases and 0 bases, in that order; junction bases with no gene match: 15. The CDR3 is 20 residues long. The CDR3 sequence is CATSDPVSRGGRSSYNEQFF. CDR3 bases: TGTGCCACCAGTGACCCTGTGTCGCGGGGGGGCCGAAGCTCCTACAATGAGCAGTTCTTC.

This clonotype has at least ten counts. The V and J genes are TRBV29-1 and TRBJ1-1, with unresolved D. Germline CDR1 and CDR2: SQVTM and ANQGSEA. The CDR3 length is 10 residues. The V end was cut by 5 bases, the J end by 7 bases, with 8 bases between. CDR3 DNA: TGCAGCGTTTTTTTACTTGAAGCTTTCTTT. Translated, it gives CSVFLLEAFF.

This clonotype ranks as medium-sized. The rearrangement joins TRBV5-6 to TRBJ2-7; 8 nucleotides match TRBD1. Germline-derived CDR1 and CDR2 are SGHDT and YYEEEE. With V trimmed by 4 bases and J by 2 bases, 11 bases remained unmatched. The CDR3 consists of 16 residues. CDR3 in amino acids: CASSPGEDRETYEQYF. As DNA, the CDR3 is TGTGCCAGCAGCCCTGGAGAGGACAGGGAAACCTACGAGCAGTACTTC. Together with reference TRBV5-6 and TRBJ2-7, the CDR3 gives the full variable domain: DAGVTQSPTHLIKTRGQQVTLRCSPKSGHDTVSWYQQALGQGPQFIFQYYEEEERQRGNFPDRFSGHQFPNYSSELNVNALLLGDSALYLCASSPGEDRETYEQYFGPGTRLTVT.

The V call is TRBV30, the J call TRBJ1-5; D is undetermined. Looked up from germline, CDR1 is GTSNPN and CDR2 is SVGIG (reference sequence). The CDR3 contains 13 residues. V was shortened by 0 bases and J by 7 bases, with 10 bases between the two germline ends. CDR3 region: CAWSVRTGQPQHF. In nucleotides, the CDR3 is TGTGCCTGGAGTGTAAGGACGGGGCAGCCCCAGCATTTT.

The chain couples TRBV6-4 to TRBJ2-2, with D possibly being TRBD2 (7 bases). Germline CDR1 MRHNA, CDR2 SNTAGT. Deletions cut 4 bases from V and 6 bases from J, with 15 bases between. There are 15 residues in the CDR3. The CDR3 region is CASSGAPGGAGELFF. CDR3 nucleotide sequence: TGTGCCAGCAGTGGGGCCCCGGGGGGCGCCGGGGAGCTGTTTTTT.

This clonotype came up a few times. The chain joins TRBV7-9 to TRBJ2-5, with a weak D call TRBD2 (5 bases). The CDR3 length is 13 residues. The V gene lost 6 bases and the J gene lost 5 bases, with 13 bases spanning the gap. Germline lookup yields CDR1 SEHNR and CDR2 FQNEAQ (reference sequence). As DNA, the CDR3 is TGTGCCAGCAGTAACAAGGAGGACGAGACCCAGTACTTC. Translated, it gives CASSNKEDETQYF.

By share, this clonotype ranks as medium-sized (0.01 to 0.1%). This chain links TRBV29-1 with TRBJ1-2; 9 bases line up with TRBD1. The V segment lost 1 base and the J segment 6 bases; nucleotides outside the gene matches: 9. CDR3 length equals 15 residues. Germline V gene data show CDR1 as SQVTM and CDR2 as ANQGSEA. The CDR3 loop reads CSVEGGQGIGDGYTF. Here the CDR3 DNA reads TGCAGCGTTGAAGGGGGACAGGGAATCGGGGATGGCTACACCTTC.

This clonotype has a count of ten or more. The rearrangement joins TRBV6-5 to TRBJ1-6, with D maybe TRBD1 (6 bases). The CDR3 consists of 13 residues. Germline CDR1 reads MNHEY; CDR2 reads SVGAGI. Trimming took off 5 bases at V and 9 bases at J, with 11 bases between the two ends. CDR3 DNA: TGTGCCAGCAGTCAGGACAGTTTTTCACCCCTCCACTTT. It codes for CASSQDSFSPLHF.

Relative to its sample, this clonotype is medium-sized. The chain links TRBV18 to TRBJ2-3, with a possible D match to TRBD2 (5 bases). This CDR3 spans 12 amino acids. V was shortened by 2 bases and J by 5 bases, with 5 bases between the two germline ends. Germline V gene sequence: CDR1 KGHSH, CDR2 LQKENI. The CDR3 DNA sequence: TGTGCCAGCTCACCAGGAGGAGATACGCAGTATTTT. It specifies CASSPGGDTQYF.